This T cell receptor beta chain was identified in a study of OX40 agonist ivuxolimab in advanced cancers. The CDR3 has 13 residues. Germline CDR1 is GTSNPN and CDR2 is SVGIG (reference sequence). The V end was cut by 2 bases, the J end by 6 bases, with 11 bases between. Clones were sequenced by immunoSEQ multiplex PCR, and TCRdb holds only the in-frame ones, with some missing. Among 65,000 to 100,000 clones listed, about 90% were seen once. This clonotype was sampled from an adult with an advanced solid tumor such as melanoma, head and neck, liver or kidney cancer. Sequencing was performed on CD4+ or CD8+ T cells sorted from blood, taken in a trial of the OX40 agonist ivuxolimab. The V and J genes are TRBV30 and TRBJ1-5; no firm D call. CDR3 residues: CAWSRAEGQPQHF. CDR3 sequence (DNA): TGTGCCTGGAGTAGAGCCGAAGGTCAGCCCCAGCATTTT.